A selection of T cell receptor beta chains follows, all from one sample in a study of identical twins. TCRdb passed the 5' RACE reads through MiXCR, listing each CDR3 protein once. This sample yields some 560,000 distinct CDR3 sequences, of which over 8.5% are seen a single time; around 3.1% belongs to the top ten. These sequences were also reported in another study, on yellow fever vaccine responses in identical twins.

What was sequenced was PBMCs. The source of these receptors is a woman aged 18-29 years in good health. The CDR3 runs from the conserved cysteine through the conserved F or W. D genes are given only for firm matches. Size is stated for part of the rows, as once, few or many counts, or as a class when the clone is expanded.

V gene	J gene	clone size	D gene	CDR3 protein	CDR3 DNA
TRBV7-9	TRBJ2-7	few	-	CASSPPGRNYEQYF	TGTGCCAGCAGCCCCCCTGGACGGAACTACGAGCAGTACTTC
TRBV6-5	TRBJ2-2	-	TRBD1	CASSYTRDRGSGELFF	TGTGCCAGCAGTTACACCCGGGACAGGGGATCCGGGGAGCTGTTTTTT
TRBV6-5	TRBJ1-2	few	TRBD1	CASSWTGGEYGYTF	TGTGCCAGCAGTTGGACAGGAGGAGAATATGGCTACACCTTC
TRBV12-3/TRBV12-4	TRBJ1-6	many	-	CASSLVAGGSYNSPLHF	TGTGCCAGCAGTTTAGTCGCTGGGGGCTCCTATAATTCACCCCTCCACTTT
TRBV28	TRBJ2-5	-	TRBD2	CASSLWGASGSGGKETQYF	TGTGCCAGCAGTTTATGGGGGGCTAGCGGGAGCGGGGGCAAAGAGACCCAGTACTTC
TRBV7-9	TRBJ1-1	-	TRBD1	CASSLGRGLSYTEAFF	TGTGCCAGCAGCTTAGGGAGGGGGCTCTCCTACACTGAAGCTTTCTTT
TRBV25-1	TRBJ2-7	few	-	CASRGAGVRPYEQYF	TGTGCCAGCAGAGGGGCGGGCGTCCGACCCTACGAGCAGTACTTC
TRBV4-2	TRBJ2-1	many	-	CASSQVGGEQFF	TGTGCCAGCAGCCAAGTCGGCGGGGAGCAGTTCTTC
TRBV10-3	TRBJ2-1	-	TRBD2	CASKWGTSGPSSYNEQFF	TGTGCCTCCAAGTGGGGGACTAGCGGGCCGAGCTCCTACAATGAGCAGTTCTTC
TRBV2	TRBJ2-7	-	-	CASSEGGVYEQYF	TGTGCCAGCAGTGAAGGGGGGGTCTACGAGCAGTACTTC
TRBV29-1	TRBJ2-5	-	-	CSGREVSETQYF	TGCAGCGGTCGGGAAGTTAGTGAGACCCAGTACTTC
TRBV20-1	TRBJ2-3	many	-	CSAVSALSAVADTQYF	TGCAGTGCTGTCTCGGCCCTTTCCGCAGTCGCAGATACGCAGTATTTT
TRBV28	TRBJ1-2	many	-	CASSFIATGKANYGYTF	TGTGCCAGCAGTTTCATAGCGACAGGAAAGGCAAACTATGGCTACACCTTC
TRBV15	TRBJ2-1	many	TRBD2	CATSRGLAGGILAQFF	TGTGCCACCAGCCGAGGACTAGCGGGAGGGATATTAGCGCAGTTCTTC
TRBV23-1	TRBJ2-1	-	-	CASTKARQLVDEQFF	TGCGCCAGCACCAAAGCCCGCCAGTTGGTCGATGAGCAGTTCTTC
TRBV9	TRBJ2-7	-	TRBD2	CASSVMTSGGEQYF	TGTGCCAGCAGCGTGATGACTAGCGGGGGCGAGCAGTACTTC
TRBV10-1	TRBJ2-2	few	-	CASSPTAGGELFF	TGCGCCAGCAGTCCTACAGCGGGCGGGGAGCTGTTTTTT
TRBV4-2	TRBJ2-1	few	-	CAARGGYYNEQFF	TGTGCAGCCCGGGGCGGGTACTACAATGAGCAGTTCTTC